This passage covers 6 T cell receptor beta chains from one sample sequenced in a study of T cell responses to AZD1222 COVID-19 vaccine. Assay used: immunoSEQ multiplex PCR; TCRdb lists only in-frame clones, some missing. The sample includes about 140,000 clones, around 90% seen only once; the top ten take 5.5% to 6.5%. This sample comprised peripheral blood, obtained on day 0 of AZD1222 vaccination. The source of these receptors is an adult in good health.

The DNA of the CDR3 is TGTGCCAGCAGCTTCCGTCGGTCCGGCGAAGGGGGCTTGTATGGCTACACCTTC. It codes for CASSFRRSGEGGLYGYTF. The chain combines TRBV7-8 with TRBJ1-2, with 7 nucleotides matching TRBD1. V shed 3 bases, J shed 5 bases, and the junction held 18 bases outside the gene matches. This CDR3 region has 18 residues. The germline V gene has CDR1 SGHVS and CDR2 FQNEAQ. The full variable domain, its missing parts supplied by reference TRBV7-8 and TRBJ1-2, is GAGVSQSPRYKVAKRGQDVALRCDPISGHVSLFWYQQALGQGPEFLTYFQNEAQLDKSGLPSDRFFAERPEGSVSTLKIQRTQQEDSAVYLCASSFRRSGEGGLYGYTFGSGTRLTVV.

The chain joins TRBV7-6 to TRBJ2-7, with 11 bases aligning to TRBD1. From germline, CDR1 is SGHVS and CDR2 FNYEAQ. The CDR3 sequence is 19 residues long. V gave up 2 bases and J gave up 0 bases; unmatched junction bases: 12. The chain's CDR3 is CASSLRALGTGGLSYEQYF. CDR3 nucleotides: TGTGCCAGCAGCTTAAGGGCCCTAGGGACAGGGGGACTCTCCTACGAGCAGTACTTC.

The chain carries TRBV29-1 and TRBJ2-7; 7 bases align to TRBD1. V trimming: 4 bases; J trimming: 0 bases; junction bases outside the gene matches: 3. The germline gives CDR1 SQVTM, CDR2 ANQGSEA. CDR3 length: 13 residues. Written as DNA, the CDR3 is TGCAGCGTTGGAGGGGGCGTCTCCTACGAGCAGTACTTC. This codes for CSVGGGVSYEQYF.

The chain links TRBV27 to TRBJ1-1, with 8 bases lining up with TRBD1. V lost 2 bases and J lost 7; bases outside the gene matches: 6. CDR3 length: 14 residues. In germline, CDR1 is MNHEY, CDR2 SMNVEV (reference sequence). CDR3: CASSLAGTGVEAFF. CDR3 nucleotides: TGTGCCAGCAGTTTAGCCGGGACAGGCGTTGAAGCTTTCTTT.

CDR3 in amino acids: CSADRGYYGYTF. CDR3 in DNA: TGCAGCGCCGACAGGGGGTACTATGGCTACACCTTC. The V and J genes are TRBV29-1 and TRBJ1-2; 9 bases agree with TRBD1. The CDR3 extends over 12 amino acids. Per the germline V gene, CDR1 is SQVTM and CDR2 is ANQGSEA. V lost 7 bases, J lost 3 bases, and 3 bases stayed unmatched.

CDR3 in amino acids: CASSLGQEAFF. The CDR3 coding sequence is TGTGCCAGCAGTCTAGGTCAGGAAGCTTTCTTT. The chain has TRBV25-1 and TRBJ1-1; D is uncertain. The CDR3 is 11 residues long. V was clipped by 5 bases and J by 8 bases, with 9 bases between them. Germline V gene sequence: CDR1 MGHDK, CDR2 SYGVNS.